One sample yielded the 5 T cell receptor beta chains listed below, sequenced in a study of shared clonotypes between healthy human individuals. Naive CD8 cells lacked CD45RO, underwent positive selection for CCR7 and left out terminally differentiated effector memory CD45RA+ cells. Clones were sequenced by immunoSEQ multiplex PCR, and TCRdb holds only the in-frame ones, with some missing. This sample has 1.5 million to 2.5 million clones, with just under 95% found just once. The sequencing sample was made of naive CD8+ T cells sorted from blood. Source of these receptors: a man younger than 35 in good health.

The chain combines TRBV11-2 with TRBJ1-6; D gene unclear. The CDR3 is 13 amino acids. Deletions cut 4 bases from V and 10 bases from J, with 11 bases between. Germline CDR1 and CDR2: SGHAT and FQNNGV. The CDR3 nucleotides are TGTGCCAGCAGCTCTTCAATAGGATCACCCCTCCACTTT. Encoded protein: CASSSSIGSPLHF.

J is TRBJ2-7 and V is TRBV27; 7 nucleotides agree with TRBD1. The CDR3 extends over 14 amino acids. Germline loops: CDR1 MNHEY, CDR2 SMNVEV (reference sequence). Trimming took 6 bases from V and 4 from J; bases not matched to a gene: 9. CDR3 DNA sequence: TGTGCCAGCAGGACTTCCGGGACAGTTTACGAGCAGTACTTC. As protein: CASRTSGTVYEQYF.

V is TRBV6-5 and J is TRBJ2-7, with 9 bases that match TRBD2. The CDR3 is 14 amino acids. The V gene's germline CDR1 is MNHEY and CDR2 SVGAGI. Losses at the gene ends were 0 bases for V and 10 bases for J; bases not matched to a gene: 7. The CDR3 DNA sequence: TGTGCCAGCAGTTACTCCTCTAGCGGGATGCGTCAGTACTTC. Translated: CASSYSSSGMRQYF.

The chain carries TRBV15 and TRBJ2-1; 7 bases fit TRBD1. The germline V gene has CDR1 LNHNV and CDR2 YYDKDF (reference sequence). Germline trimming cut 1 base from V and 4 bases from J; bases unmatched to any gene: 4. The CDR3 extends over 15 amino acids. CDR3 residues: CATSRVDRSYNEQFF. The CDR3 bases are TGTGCCACCAGCAGAGTGGACAGGTCGTACAATGAGCAGTTCTTC.

The chain links TRBV27 to TRBJ2-7, with unresolved D. CDR3 length: 14 amino acids. Deletions cut 6 bases from V and 0 bases from J, with 12 bases between. Germline V gene sequence: CDR1 MNHEY, CDR2 SMNVEV (reference sequence). The CDR3 protein is CASSPRESSYEQYF. The DNA of the CDR3 is TGTGCCAGCAGCCCGCGTGAAAGCTCCTACGAGCAGTACTTC.